This TCR beta chain emerged from a study of PD-1 blockade in classical Hodgkin lymphoma. Background on the study: With a 2-week interval, patients received intravenous nivolumab at 3 mg/kg. Overall study findings and caveats: Baseline diversity resembling that of newly diagnosed patients was seen in complete responders. The origin of the repertoire differences remains undefined, with disease activity or prior therapy as possible causes. Newly diagnosed patients reportedly trailed healthy donors in baseline TCR diversity.

TCRdb's table, derived via immunoSEQ multiplex PCR, lists solely in-frame clones and lacks some. This table has about 97,000 clones, around 80% appearing once. Exposure to brentuximab vedotin varied, and each patient had relapsed following autologous stem cell transplantation. Regarding this clone: Its antigen remains unidentified.

Germline-derived CDR1 and CDR2 are SEHNR and FQNEAQ (reference sequence). Trimming cost V 5 bases and J 4 bases, with 15 bases left between them. The length of the CDR3 is 15 residues. The V and J genes are TRBV7-9 and TRBJ2-4; tentatively, D is TRBD1 (5 bases). Sequenced material: peripheral blood mononuclear cells (PBMCs), taken at baseline. The source is a human donor with classical Hodgkin lymphoma. The CDR3 DNA reads as TGTGCCAGCAGCCCGGTCCTAGGGGATAAAAACATTCAGTACTTC. It translates to CASSPVLGDKNIQYF.